The following is a TCR beta chain sequence with its context. This clonotype was detected a few times. This clone's antigen is unknown. Base-call qualities are not available, and no considerably larger clone is one nucleotide away. The data were taken from a study of T cells in Graves' hyperthyroidism and ophthalmopathy (dated by TCRdb to the late 2010s). About the full investigation: Peripheral blood samples were taken at initial diagnosis, before any treatment was given. TCR V-J signatures able to tell the groups apart were searched for in a discovery cohort of some 97 patients, of whom more than 40 had Graves' ophthalmopathy and roughly 58 had stable Graves' hyperthyroidism. Prospective prediction of ophthalmopathy was tested in an independent validation cohort consisting of fewer than 20 hyperthyroidism patients and around 16 patients who later progressed to ophthalmopathy. The roughly 94 discovery patients were randomly split 7:3 into training and test sets. In addition, the study compared T-cell repertoires in thyroid tissue and in blood from about 6 Graves' hyperthyroidism patients. After sampling, hyperthyroidism patients received methimazole starting at 30 mg daily, and ophthalmopathy patients received high-dose intravenous methylprednisolone. The paper reports TCR Vbeta CDR3 sequencing of some 140 peripheral blood samples: under 45 ophthalmopathy, roughly 74 hyperthyroidism and around 17 progressor patients.

The germline V gene (reference sequence) yields SEHNR for CDR1 and FQNEAQ for CDR2. The CDR3 starts with the cysteine, ends with the phenylalanine, and has 15 residues. Only the CDR3 region is kept as DNA, spanning 45 bases read in frame from base 1. V is reduced by 4 bases and J by 5 bases, leaving a spacing of 15 bases between them. A patient counted as having stable Graves' hyperthyroidism if no progression to ophthalmopathy occurred over 18 months of follow-up. Hyperthyroidism patients were aged 18 to 65 years and newly diagnosed, with disease duration of less than 2 months. The study excluded patients with uncontrolled infections, other autoimmune diseases, pregnancy or lactation. Clinical symptoms, serum thyroxine and TRAb, thyroid ultrasound, and orbital computed tomography formed the basis for the diagnoses. Ficoll-Paque density gradient centrifugation was used to isolate PBMCs from around 10 ml of fresh peripheral blood. Trizol reagent was used to extract total RNA, and RNA quality was then checked on an Agilent 2100 Bioanalyzer.

The paper's findings and limits, for the study overall: No statistical method was used to fix the sample size in advance, and group allocation was not hidden from the investigators. Most expanded thyroid clonotypes (frequency above 0.001) were also detected in blood, suggesting blood repertoires may reflect thyroid immune responses. In validation, the model predicted progression to ophthalmopathy with 65% to 71% sensitivity and about 73% specificity, a median of about 6.7 months before onset. In cross-validation, a model built on a 13 V-J signature told ophthalmopathy apart from stable hyperthyroidism with less than 90% sensitivity and 81% to 82% specificity, and in testing the same model reached 80%/75%.

Amplification of TCR beta CDR3 regions was carried out from RNA transcripts. The TCR CDR3 was subjected to a first round of RT-PCR using the HTBI primer set and the Qiagen OneStep RT-PCR kit. Libraries were constructed in a second round of multiplex PCR, after which size selection and purification were carried out. The libraries were sequenced on an Illumina HiSeq2000 using paired-end 100 bp reads. The study's processing was this. SOAPnuke was used to process the raw data, removing reads that contained adapters or uncalled bases, had a mean Phred below 15, or lacked an exact match to the constant primer or identifier. COPE v1.2.5 was used to merge high-quality paired reads, and clonotypes were defined as unique nucleotide sequences. Clonotypes were aligned to IMGT TRBV, TRBD and TRBJ reference segments using MiTCR v1.1. The analysis included only V-J combinations with a frequency above 0.0001, which together covered more than 98% of the repertoires. The TCS score was defined as the ratio of F50 (clonal expansion) to E x V (chaos), calculated using BLOSUM62-based TCRdist between CDR3 peptides within each V-J. Welch's t-statistics and random forest reduced approximately 520 V-J features to 13, which were used in a naive Bayes classifier (R e1071). The public reads were quality trimmed at Q25 with fastp and then assembled into clones with MiXCR by TCRdb, keeping productive beta chains. Each entry is one CDR3 protein sequence, shown with its most common DNA and genes. TCRdb, not the authors, supplied the V and J calls. The sample includes approximately 400,000 distinct CDR3 sequences, with about 15% observed a single time. The ten largest clonotypes hold 11% of the sample.

This TCR was sampled from a woman aged 55-75 years with Graves' hyperthyroidism. The chain is assembled from TRBV7-9 and TRBJ2-4; 6 matching bases give a weak D call of TRBD1. What was sequenced was blood. The bases read TGTGCCAGCAGCTCCACCCGGGACACGGAAAACATTCAGTACTTC. It specifies CASSSTRDTENIQYF.